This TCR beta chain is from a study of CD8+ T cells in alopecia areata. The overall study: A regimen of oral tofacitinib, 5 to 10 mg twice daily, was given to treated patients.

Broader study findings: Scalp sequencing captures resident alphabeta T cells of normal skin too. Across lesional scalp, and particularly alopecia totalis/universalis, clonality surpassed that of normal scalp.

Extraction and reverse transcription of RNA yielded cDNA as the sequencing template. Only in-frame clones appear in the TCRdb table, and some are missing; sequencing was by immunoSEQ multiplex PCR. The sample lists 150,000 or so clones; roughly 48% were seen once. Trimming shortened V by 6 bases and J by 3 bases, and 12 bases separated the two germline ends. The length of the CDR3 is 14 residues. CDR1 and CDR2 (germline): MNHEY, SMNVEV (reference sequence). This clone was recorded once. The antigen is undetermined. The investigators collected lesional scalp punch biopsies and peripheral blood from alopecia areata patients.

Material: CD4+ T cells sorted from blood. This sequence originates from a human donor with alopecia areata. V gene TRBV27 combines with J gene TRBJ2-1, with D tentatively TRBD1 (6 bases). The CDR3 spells CASSPQGYYNEQFF. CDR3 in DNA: TGTGCCAGCAGCCCCCAGGGGTACTACAATGAGCAGTTCTTC.